This TCR beta chain was captured by sequencing in a study of blood T cell repertoires in COVID-19. Study at large: From T cells, B-cell-depleted T cells, or PBMCs came the material, which was cDNA or gDNA.

The CDR3 runs 15 residues. Trimming left V 5 bases short and J 0 bases short, with 11 bases between. Germline V gene sequence: CDR1 SGHNT, CDR2 YYREEE (reference sequence). Assay used: immunoSEQ multiplex PCR; TCRdb lists only in-frame clones, some missing. This table has around 56,000 clones, 81% appearing once. This TCR came from a woman older than 75 with active or convalescent COVID-19. The V and J genes are TRBV5-4 and TRBJ2-2; possibly TRBD1 for D (5 bases). The sequenced sample was peripheral blood. The CDR3 nucleotides read TGTGCCAGCAGTGATTACAGGACGAACACCGGGGAGCTGTTTTTT. Translating it yields CASSDYRTNTGELFF. The whole variable domain, remainder taken from reference TRBV5-4 and TRBJ2-2, is ETGVTQSPTHLIKTRGQQVTLRCSSQSGHNTVSWYQQALGQGPQFIFQYYREEENGRGNFPPRFSGLQFPNYSSELNVNALELDDSALYLCASSDYRTNTGELFFGEGSRLTVL.